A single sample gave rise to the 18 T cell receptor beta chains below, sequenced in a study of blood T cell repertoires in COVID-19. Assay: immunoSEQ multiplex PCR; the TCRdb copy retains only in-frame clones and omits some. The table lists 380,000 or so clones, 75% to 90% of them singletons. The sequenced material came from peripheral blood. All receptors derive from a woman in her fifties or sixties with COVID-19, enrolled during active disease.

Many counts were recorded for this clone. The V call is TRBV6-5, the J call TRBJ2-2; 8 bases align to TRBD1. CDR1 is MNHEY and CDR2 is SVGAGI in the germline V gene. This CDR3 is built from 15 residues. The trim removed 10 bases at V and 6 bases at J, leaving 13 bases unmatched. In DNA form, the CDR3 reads TGTGCCACTCCACCGGGACAGGACCTGTCCGGGGAGCTGTTTTTT. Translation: CATPPGQDLSGELFF.

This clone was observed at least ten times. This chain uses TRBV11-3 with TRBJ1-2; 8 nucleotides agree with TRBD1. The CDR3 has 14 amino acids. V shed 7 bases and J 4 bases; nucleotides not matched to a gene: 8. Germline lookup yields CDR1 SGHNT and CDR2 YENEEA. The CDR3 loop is CASTNTGGTYGYTF. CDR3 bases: TGTGCCAGCACCAACACAGGGGGAACCTATGGCTACACCTTC.

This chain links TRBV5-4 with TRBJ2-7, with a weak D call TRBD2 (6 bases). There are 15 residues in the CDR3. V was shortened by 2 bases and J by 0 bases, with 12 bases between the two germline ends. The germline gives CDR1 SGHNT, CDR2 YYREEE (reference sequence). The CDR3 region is CASSLVNSGSYEQYF. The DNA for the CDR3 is TGTGCCAGCAGCTTAGTAAATAGCGGCTCCTACGAGCAGTACTTC.

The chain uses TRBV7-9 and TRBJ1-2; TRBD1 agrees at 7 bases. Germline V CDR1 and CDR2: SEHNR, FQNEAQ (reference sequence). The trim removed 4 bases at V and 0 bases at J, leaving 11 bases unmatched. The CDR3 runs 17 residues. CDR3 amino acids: CASSSWTGPRANYGYTF. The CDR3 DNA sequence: TGTGCCAGCAGCTCCTGGACAGGACCTCGAGCTAACTATGGCTACACCTTC.

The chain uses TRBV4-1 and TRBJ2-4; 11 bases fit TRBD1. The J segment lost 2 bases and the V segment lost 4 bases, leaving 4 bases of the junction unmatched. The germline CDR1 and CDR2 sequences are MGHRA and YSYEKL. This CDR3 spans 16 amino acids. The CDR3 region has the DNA TGCGCCAGCAGCCGGGGACAGGGGGGGACCAAAAACATTCAGTACTTC. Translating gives CASSRGQGGTKNIQYF.

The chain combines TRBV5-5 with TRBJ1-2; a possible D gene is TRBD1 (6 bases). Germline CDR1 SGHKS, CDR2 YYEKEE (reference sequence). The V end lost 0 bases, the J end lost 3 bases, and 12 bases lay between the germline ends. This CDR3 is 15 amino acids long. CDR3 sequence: CASSLAPGHHYGYTF. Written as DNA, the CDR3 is TGTGCCAGCAGCTTGGCCCCGGGACACCACTATGGCTACACCTTC.

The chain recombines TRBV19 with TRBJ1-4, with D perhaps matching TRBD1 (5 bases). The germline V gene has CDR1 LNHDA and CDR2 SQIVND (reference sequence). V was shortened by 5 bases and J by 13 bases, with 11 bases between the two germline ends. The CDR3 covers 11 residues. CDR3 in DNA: TGTGCCAGTAGTTGGGGCGTAGGACTGTTTTTT. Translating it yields CASSWGVGLFF.

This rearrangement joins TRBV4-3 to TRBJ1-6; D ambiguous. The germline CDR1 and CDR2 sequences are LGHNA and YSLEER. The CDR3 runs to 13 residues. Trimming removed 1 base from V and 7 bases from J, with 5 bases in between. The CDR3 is CASSQVVNSPLHF. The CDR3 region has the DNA TGCGCCAGCAGCCAAGTAGTGAATTCACCCCTCCACTTT.

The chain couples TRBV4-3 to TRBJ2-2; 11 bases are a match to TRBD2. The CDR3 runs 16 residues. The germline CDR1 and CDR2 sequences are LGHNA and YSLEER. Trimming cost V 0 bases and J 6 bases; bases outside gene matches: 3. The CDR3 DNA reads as TGCGCCAGCAGCCAAGATGTTAGCGGGGGGGCCGGGGAGCTGTTTTTT. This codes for CASSQDVSGGAGELFF.

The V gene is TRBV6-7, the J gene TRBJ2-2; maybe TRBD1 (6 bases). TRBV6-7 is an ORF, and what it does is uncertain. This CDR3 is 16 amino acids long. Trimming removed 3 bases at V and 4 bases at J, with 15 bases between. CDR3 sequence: CASSYLDRNGTGELFF. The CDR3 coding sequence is TGTGCCAGCAGTTATCTCGACAGGAATGGCACCGGGGAGCTGTTTTTT.

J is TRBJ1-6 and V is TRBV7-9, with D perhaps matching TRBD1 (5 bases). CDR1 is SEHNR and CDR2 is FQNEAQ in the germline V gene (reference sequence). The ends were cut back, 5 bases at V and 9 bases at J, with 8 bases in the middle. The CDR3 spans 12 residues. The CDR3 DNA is TGTGCCAGCAGCGTTAGGGGTTCACCCCTCCACTTT. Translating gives CASSVRGSPLHF.

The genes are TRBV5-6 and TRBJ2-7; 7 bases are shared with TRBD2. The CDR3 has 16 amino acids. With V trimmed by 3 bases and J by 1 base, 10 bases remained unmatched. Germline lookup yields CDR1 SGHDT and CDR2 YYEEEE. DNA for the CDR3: TGTGCCAGCAGCTCCTTGAGCGGGGAAACTTCCTACGAGCAGTACTTC. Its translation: CASSSLSGETSYEQYF. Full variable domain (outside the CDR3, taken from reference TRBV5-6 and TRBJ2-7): DAGVTQSPTHLIKTRGQQVTLRCSPKSGHDTVSWYQQALGQGPQFIFQYYEEEERQRGNFPDRFSGHQFPNYSSELNVNALLLGDSALYLCASSSLSGETSYEQYFGPGTRLTVT.

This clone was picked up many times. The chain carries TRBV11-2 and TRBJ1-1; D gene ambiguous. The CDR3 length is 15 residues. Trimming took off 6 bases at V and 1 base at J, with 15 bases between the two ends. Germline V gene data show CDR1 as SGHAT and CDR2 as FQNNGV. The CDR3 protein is CASSRRSTGNTEAFF. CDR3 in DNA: TGTGCCAGCAGTCGACGGAGCACGGGGAACACTGAAGCTTTCTTT.

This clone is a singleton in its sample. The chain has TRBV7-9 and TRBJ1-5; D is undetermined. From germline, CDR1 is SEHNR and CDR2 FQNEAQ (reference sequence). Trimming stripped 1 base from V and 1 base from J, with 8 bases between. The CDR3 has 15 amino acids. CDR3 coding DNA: TGTGCCAGCAGCTTAGAGGGAGGGAGCAATCAGCCCCAGCATTTT. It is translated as CASSLEGGSNQPQHF.

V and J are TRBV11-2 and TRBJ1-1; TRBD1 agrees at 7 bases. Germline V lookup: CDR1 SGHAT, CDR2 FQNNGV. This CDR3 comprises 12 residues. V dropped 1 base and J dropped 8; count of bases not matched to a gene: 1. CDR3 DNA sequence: TGTGCCAGCAGCTTAGTCAGGGGGGAAGCTTTCTTT. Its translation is CASSLVRGEAFF. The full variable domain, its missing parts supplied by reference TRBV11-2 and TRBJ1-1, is EAGVAQSPRYKIIEKRQSVAFWCNPISGHATLYWYQQILGQGPKLLIQFQNNGVVDDSQLPKDRFSAERLKGVDSTLKIQPAKLEDSAVYLCASSLVRGEAFFGQGTRLTVV.

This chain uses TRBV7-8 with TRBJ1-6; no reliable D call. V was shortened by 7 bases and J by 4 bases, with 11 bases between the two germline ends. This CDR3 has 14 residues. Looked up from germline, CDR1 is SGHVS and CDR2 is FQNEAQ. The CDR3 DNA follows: TGTGCCAGCAACAGCCGTGGATATAATTCACCCCTCCACTTT. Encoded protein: CASNSRGYNSPLHF.

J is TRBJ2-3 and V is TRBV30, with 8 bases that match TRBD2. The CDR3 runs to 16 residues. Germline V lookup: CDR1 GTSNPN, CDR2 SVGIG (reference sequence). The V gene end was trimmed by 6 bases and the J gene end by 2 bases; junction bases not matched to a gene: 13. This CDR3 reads CACTGAGGSITDTQYF. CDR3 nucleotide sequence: TGTGCCTGCACGGGGGCGGGGGGTTCCATCACAGATACGCAGTATTTT.

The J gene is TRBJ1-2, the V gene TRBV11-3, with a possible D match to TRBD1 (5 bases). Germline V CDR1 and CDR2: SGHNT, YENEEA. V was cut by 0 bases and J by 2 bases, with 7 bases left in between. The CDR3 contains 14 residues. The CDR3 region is CASSLDRTNYGYTF. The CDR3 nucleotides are TGTGCCAGCAGCTTAGATAGGACAAACTATGGCTACACCTTC.